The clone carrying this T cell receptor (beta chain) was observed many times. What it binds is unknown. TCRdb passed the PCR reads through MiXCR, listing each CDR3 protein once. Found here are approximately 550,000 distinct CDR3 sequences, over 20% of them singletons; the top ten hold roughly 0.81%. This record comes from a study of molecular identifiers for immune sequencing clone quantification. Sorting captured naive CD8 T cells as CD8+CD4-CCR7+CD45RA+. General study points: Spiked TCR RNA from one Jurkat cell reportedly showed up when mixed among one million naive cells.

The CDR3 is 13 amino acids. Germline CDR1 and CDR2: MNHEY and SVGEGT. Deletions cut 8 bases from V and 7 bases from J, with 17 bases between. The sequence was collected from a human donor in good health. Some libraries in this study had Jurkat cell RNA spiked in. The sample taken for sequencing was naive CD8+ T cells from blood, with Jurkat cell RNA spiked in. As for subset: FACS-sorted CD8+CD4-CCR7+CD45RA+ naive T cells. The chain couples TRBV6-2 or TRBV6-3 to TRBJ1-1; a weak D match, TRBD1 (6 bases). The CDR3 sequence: CASLPTGSVEAFF. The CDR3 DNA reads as TGTGCCAGCCTACCGACAGGTAGCGTTGAAGCTTTCTTT.